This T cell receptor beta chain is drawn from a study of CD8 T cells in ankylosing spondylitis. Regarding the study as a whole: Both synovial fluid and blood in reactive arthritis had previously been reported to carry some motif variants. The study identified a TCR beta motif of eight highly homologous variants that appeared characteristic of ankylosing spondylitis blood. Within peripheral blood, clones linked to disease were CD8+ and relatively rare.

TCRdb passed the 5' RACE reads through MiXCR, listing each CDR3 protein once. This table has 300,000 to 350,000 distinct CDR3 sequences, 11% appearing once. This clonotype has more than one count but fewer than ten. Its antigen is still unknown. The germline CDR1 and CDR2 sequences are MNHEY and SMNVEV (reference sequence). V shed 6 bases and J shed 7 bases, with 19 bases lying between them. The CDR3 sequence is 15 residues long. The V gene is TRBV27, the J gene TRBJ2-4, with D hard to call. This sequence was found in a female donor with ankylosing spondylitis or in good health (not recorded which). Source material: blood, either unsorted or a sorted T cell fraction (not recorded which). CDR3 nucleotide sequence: TGTGCCAGCAGCTCCCGATCCGGTTATCCGAACATTCAGTACTTC. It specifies CASSSRSGYPNIQYF.